This T cell receptor beta chain originates from a study of blood T cell repertoires in COVID-19. Original processing methods: Estimation of nucleated cell counts relied on the amplification of reference gene primers. Here immunoSEQ multiplex PCR was the method, and the copy in TCRdb shows in-frame clones only, minus some. V and J calls and clone size are given by that table; D and trimming were obtained from the DNA. The sample contains over 40,000 clones, about 83% of which appear only once. CDR3 size: 15 residues. The V end was cut by 11 bases, the J end by 0 bases, with 19 bases between. The germline V gene encodes CDR1 LGHNA and CDR2 YNFKEQ.

The receptor's source is a human donor in a cohort sampled during active COVID-19. V usage is TRBV4-2 and J usage is TRBJ1-1; D not certain. Source material: peripheral blood. The CDR3 bases are TGTGCCTCCTCAATTGCCCCAAGCATGAACACTGAAGCTTTCTTT. Its protein product is CASSIAPSMNTEAFF.